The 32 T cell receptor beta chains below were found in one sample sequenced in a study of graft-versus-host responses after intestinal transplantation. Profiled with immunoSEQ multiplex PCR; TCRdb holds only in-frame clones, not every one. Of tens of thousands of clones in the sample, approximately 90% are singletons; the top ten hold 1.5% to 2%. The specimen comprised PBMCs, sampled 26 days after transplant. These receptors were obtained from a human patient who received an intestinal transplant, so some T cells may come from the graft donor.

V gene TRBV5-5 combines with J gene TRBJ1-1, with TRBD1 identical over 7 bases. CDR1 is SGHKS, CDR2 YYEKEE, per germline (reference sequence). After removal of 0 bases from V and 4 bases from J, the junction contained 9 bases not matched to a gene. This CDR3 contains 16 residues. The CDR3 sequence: CASSLGARGLGTEAFF. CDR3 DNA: TGTGCCAGCAGCTTGGGTGCTAGGGGGCTCGGCACTGAAGCTTTCTTT.

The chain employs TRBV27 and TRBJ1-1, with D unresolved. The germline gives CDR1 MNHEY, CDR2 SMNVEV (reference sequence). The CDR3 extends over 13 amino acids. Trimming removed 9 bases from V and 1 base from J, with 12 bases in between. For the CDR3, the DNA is TGTGCCAGGGGTGGGCATCAGAACACTGAAGCTTTCTTT. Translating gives CARGGHQNTEAFF.

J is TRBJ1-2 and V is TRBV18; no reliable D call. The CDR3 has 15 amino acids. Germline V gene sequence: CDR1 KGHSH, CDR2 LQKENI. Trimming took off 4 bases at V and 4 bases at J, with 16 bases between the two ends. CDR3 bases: TGTGCCAGCTCACGACCACCTGGCCGAGGCTATGGCTACACCTTC. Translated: CASSRPPGRGYGYTF.

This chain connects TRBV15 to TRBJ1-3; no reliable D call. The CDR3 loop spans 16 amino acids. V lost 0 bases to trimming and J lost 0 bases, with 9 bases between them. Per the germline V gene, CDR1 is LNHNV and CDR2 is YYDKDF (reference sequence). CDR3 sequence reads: CATSRDGIDSGNTIYF. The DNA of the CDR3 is TGTGCCACCAGCAGAGATGGCATTGACTCTGGAAACACCATATATTTT.

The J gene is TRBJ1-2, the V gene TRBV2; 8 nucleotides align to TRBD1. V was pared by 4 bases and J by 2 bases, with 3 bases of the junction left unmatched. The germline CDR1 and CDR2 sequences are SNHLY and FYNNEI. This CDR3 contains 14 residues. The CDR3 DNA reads TGTGCCAGCAGTGGGACAGGGAACAACTATGGCTACACCTTC. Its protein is CASSGTGNNYGYTF.

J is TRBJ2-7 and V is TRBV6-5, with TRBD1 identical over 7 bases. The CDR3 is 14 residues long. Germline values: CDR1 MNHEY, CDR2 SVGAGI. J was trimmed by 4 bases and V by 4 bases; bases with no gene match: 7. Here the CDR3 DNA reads TGTGCCAGCAGTTTATACAGGGGTGAATACGAGCAGTACTTC. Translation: CASSLYRGEYEQYF.

The CDR3 here is CASSMTVVGYEQYF. The CDR3 DNA reads as TGCGCCAGCAGTATGACAGTAGTGGGCTACGAGCAGTACTTC. The chain employs TRBV10-2 and TRBJ2-7; TRBD1 might be the D (5 bases). This CDR3 has 14 residues. Germline loops: CDR1 WSHSY, CDR2 SAAADI. V was clipped by 5 bases and J by 3 bases, with 14 bases between them.

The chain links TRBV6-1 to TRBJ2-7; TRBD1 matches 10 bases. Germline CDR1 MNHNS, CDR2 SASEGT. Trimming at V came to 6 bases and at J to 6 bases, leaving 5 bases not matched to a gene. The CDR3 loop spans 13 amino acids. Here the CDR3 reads CASRRTGGGEQYF. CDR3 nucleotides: TGTGCCAGCAGGAGGACAGGGGGAGGCGAGCAGTACTTC.

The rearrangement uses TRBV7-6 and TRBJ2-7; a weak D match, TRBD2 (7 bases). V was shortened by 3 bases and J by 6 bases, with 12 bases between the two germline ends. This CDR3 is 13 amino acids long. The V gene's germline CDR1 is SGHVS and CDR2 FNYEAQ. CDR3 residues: CASSFGGLSEQYF. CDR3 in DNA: TGTGCCAGCAGCTTCGGGGGGCTGAGCGAGCAGTACTTC.

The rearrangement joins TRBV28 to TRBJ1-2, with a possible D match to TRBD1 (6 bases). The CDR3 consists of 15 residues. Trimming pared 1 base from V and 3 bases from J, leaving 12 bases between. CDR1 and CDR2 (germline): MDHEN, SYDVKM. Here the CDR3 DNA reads TGTGCCAGCAGTTTATCCACAGGGATACACTATGGCTACACCTTC. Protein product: CASSLSTGIHYGYTF.

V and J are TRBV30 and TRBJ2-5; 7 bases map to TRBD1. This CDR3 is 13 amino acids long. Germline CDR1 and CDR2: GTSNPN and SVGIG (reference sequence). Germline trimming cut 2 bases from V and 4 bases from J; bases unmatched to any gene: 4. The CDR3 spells CAWSSRQGETQYF. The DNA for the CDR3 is TGTGCCTGGAGTTCACGACAGGGAGAGACCCAGTACTTC. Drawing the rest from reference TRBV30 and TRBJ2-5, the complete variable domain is SQTIHQWPATLVQPVGSPLSLECTVEGTSNPNLYWYRQAAGRGLQLLFYSVGIGQISSEVPQNLSASRPQDRQFILSSKKLLLSDSGFYLCAWSSRQGETQYFGPGTRLLVL.

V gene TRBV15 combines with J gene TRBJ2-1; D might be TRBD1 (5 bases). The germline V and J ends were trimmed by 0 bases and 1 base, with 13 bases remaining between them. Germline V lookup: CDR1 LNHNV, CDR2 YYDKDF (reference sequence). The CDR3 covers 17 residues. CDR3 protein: CATSRDLGEGSYNEQFF. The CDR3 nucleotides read TGTGCCACCAGCAGAGATTTAGGGGAAGGTTCCTACAATGAGCAGTTCTTC.

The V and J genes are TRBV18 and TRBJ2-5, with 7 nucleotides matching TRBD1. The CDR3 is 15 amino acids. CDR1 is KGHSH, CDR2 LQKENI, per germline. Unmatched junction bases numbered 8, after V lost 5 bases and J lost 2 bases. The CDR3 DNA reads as TGTGCCAGCTCAACCGGACAGGAAGTACAAGAGACCCAGTACTTC. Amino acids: CASSTGQEVQETQYF.

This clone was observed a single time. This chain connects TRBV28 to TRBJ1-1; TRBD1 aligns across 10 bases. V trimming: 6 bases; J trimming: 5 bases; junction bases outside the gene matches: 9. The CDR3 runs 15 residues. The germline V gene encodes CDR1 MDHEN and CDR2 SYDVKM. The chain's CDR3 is CASSLRTGGRTEAFF. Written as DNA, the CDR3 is TGTGCCAGCAGCCTCCGGACAGGGGGAAGGACTGAAGCTTTCTTT.

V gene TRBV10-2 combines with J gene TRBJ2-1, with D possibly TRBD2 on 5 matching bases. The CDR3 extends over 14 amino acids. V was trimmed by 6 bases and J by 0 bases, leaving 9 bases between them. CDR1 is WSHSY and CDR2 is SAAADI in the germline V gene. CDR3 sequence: CASRDLSSYNEQFF. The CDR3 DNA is TGCGCCAGCAGGGACTTAAGCTCCTACAATGAGCAGTTCTTC.

DNA for the CDR3: TGTGCCAGCACCGAAGGGGGTGCGAACACTGAAGCTTTCTTT. As protein: CASTEGGANTEAFF. J is TRBJ1-1 and V is TRBV11-2; tentatively, D is TRBD1 (6 bases). The V end lost 7 bases, the J end lost 1 base, and 13 bases lay between the germline ends. This CDR3 has 14 amino acids. Germline CDR1 and CDR2: SGHAT and FQNNGV.

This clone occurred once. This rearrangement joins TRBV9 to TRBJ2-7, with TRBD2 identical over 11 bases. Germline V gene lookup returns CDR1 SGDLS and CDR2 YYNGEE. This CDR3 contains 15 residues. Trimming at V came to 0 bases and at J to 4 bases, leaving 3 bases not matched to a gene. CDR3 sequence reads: CASSVDSGGVYEQYF. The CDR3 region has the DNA TGTGCCAGCAGCGTAGATAGCGGGGGGGTGTACGAGCAGTACTTC.

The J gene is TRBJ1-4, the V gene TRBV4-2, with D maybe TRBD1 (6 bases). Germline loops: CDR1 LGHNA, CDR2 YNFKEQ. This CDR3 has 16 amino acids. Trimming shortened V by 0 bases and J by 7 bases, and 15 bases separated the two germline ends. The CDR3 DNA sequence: TGTGCCAGCAGCCAAGAAGGATCAACAGGGATTGAAAAACTGTTTTTT. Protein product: CASSQEGSTGIEKLFF.

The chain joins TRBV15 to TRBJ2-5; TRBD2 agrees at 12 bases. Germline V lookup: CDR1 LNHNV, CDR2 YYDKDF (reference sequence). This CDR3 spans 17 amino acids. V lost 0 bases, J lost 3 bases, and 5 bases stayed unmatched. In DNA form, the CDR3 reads TGTGCCACCAGCAGAGAACTAGCGGGGGGTATGGAAGAGACCCAGTACTTC. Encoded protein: CATSRELAGGMEETQYF. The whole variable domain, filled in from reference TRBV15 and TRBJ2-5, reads DAMVIQNPRYQVTQFGKPVTLSCSQTLNHNVMYWYQQKSSQAPKLLFHYYDKDFNNEADTPDNFQSRRPNTSFCFLDIRSPGLGDTAMYLCATSRELAGGMEETQYFGPGTRLLVL.

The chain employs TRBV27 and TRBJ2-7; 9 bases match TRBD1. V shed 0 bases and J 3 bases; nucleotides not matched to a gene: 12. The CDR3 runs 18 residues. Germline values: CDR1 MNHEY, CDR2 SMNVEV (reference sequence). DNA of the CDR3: TGTGCCAGCAGTTTATCGGGACAGGGCCCTGCTAAAATCTACGAGCAGTACTTC. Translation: CASSLSGQGPAKIYEQYF.

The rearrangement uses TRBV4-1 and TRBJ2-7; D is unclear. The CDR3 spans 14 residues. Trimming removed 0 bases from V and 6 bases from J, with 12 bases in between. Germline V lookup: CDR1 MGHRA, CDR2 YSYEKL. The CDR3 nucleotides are TGCGCCAGCAGCCAAGATGATGAGGTTACCGAGCAGTACGTC. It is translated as CASSQDDEVTEQYV.

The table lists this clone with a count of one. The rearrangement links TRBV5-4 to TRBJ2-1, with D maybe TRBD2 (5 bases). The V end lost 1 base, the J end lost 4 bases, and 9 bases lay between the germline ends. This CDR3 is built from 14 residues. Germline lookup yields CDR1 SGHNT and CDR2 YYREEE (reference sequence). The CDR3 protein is CASSLLARYNEQFF. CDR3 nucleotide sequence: TGTGCCAGCAGCTTGCTAGCAAGGTACAATGAGCAGTTCTTC.

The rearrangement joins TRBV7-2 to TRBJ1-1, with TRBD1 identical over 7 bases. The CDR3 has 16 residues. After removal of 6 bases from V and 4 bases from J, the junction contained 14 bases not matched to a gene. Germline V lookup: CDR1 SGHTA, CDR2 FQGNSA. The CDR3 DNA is TGTGCCAGCAGTTTATCCGTGACAGGGTGGTTCACTGAAGCTTTCTTT. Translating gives CASSLSVTGWFTEAFF.

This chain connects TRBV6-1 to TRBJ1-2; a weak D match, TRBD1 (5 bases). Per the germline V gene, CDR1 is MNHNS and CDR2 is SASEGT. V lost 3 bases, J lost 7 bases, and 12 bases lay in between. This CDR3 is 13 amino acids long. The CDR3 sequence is CASSEMTAGGYTF. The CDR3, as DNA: TGTGCCAGCAGTGAGATGACAGCTGGTGGCTACACCTTC.

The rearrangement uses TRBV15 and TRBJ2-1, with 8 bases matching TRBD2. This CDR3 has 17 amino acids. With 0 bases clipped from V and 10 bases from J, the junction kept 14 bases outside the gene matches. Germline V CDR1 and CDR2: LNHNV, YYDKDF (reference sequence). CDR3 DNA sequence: TGTGCCACCAGCAGAGATTTCGTCCCGGGGGGGCAAAAGGAGCAGTTCTTC. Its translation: CATSRDFVPGGQKEQFF.

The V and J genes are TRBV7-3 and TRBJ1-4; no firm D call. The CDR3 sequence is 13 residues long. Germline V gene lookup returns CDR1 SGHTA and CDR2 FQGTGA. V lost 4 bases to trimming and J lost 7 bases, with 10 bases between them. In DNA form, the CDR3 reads TGTGCCAGCAGCTCCTTGACATCTGAAAAACTGTTTTTT. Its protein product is CASSSLTSEKLFF.

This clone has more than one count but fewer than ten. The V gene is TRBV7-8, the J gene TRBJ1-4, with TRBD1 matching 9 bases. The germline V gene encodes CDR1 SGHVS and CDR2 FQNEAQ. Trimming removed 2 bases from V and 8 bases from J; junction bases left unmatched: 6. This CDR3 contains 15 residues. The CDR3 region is CASSLRDREGEKLFF. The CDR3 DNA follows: TGTGCCAGCAGCTTACGGGACAGGGAGGGAGAAAAACTGTTTTTT.

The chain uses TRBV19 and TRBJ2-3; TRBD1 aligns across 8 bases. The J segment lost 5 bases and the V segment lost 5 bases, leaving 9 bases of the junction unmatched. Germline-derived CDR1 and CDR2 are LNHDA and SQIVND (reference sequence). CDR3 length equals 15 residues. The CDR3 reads CASSSGQGKVDTQYF. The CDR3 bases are TGTGCCAGTAGTTCAGGACAGGGTAAAGTAGATACGCAGTATTTT.

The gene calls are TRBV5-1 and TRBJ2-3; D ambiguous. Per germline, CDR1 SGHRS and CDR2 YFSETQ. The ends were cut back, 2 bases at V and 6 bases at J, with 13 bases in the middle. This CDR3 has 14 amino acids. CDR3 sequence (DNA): TGCGCCAGCAGCTTAGCTGGCGGTCGGGATACGCAGTATTTT. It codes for CASSLAGGRDTQYF. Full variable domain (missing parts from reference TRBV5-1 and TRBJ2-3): KAGVTQTPRYLIKTRGQQVTLSCSPISGHRSVSWYQQTPGQGLQFLFEYFSETQRNKGNFPGRFSGRQFSNSRSEMNVSTLELGDSALYLCASSLAGGRDTQYFGPGTRLTVL.

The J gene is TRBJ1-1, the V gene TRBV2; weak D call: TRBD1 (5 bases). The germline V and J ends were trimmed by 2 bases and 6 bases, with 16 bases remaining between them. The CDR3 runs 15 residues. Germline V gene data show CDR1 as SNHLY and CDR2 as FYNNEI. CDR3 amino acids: CASSEMEGIGAEAFF. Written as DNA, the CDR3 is TGTGCCAGCAGTGAAATGGAGGGGATCGGAGCTGAAGCTTTCTTT.

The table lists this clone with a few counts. The CDR3 DNA follows: TGCGCCAGCAGCTCCGGGGCGGGGTTGGGAAACATTCAGTACTTC. Its translation is CASSSGAGLGNIQYF. The V gene is TRBV5-1, the J gene TRBJ2-4; D is possibly TRBD2 (6 bases). Trimming removed 3 bases at V and 6 bases at J, with 16 bases between. The CDR3 extends over 15 amino acids. CDR1 and CDR2 from the germline V gene are SGHRS and YFSETQ.

CDR3 sequence: CASSSDRGPNTGELFF. CDR3 nucleotides: TGTGCCAGCAGCTCAGACAGGGGGCCGAACACCGGGGAGCTGTTTTTT. The chain couples TRBV7-8 to TRBJ2-2, with 10 bases aligning to TRBD1. The CDR3 totals 16 residues. The germline V gene encodes CDR1 SGHVS and CDR2 FQNEAQ. With V trimmed by 4 bases and J by 0 bases, 2 bases remained unmatched.